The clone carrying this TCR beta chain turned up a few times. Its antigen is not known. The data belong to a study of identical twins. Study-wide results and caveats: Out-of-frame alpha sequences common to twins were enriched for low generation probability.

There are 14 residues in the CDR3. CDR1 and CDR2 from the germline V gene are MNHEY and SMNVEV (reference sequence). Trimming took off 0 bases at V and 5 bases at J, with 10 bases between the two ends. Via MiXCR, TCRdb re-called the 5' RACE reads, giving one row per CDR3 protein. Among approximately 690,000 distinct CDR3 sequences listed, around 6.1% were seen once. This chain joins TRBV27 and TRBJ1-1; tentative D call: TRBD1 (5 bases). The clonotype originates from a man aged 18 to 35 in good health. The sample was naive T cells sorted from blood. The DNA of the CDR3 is TGTGCCAGCAGTTTATCCAGGGCGGGGACTGAAGCTTTCTTT. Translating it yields CASSLSRAGTEAFF.